This TCR beta chain came from a study of blood T cells in healthy people across ages. This clonotype was seen a few times. The germline V and J ends were trimmed by 10 bases and 5 bases, with 20 bases remaining between them. The CDR3 consists of 14 residues. A second about 7 to 12 cycle PCR used barcoded and J-beta primers. Every molecule of cDNA carried a tag from a template-switch adaptor with 12 random nucleotides. No fewer than 3 million CDR3-containing paired-end reads came from each sample. MiXCR, run by TCRdb on the 5' RACE reads, gives a single entry per CDR3 protein. The sample consists of 1.5 million to 2 million distinct CDR3 sequences, about 32% of them appearing once. The sample, about 9.2 milliliters of peripheral blood, was drawn from each donor.

The source of this sequence is a woman aged 25-40 years in good health. The rearrangement uses TRBV12-3 or TRBV12-4 and TRBJ2-5; perhaps TRBD2 as D (5 bases). What was sequenced was blood. CDR3 sequence (DNA): TGTGCCACCTCCCCGCCCGGGAATTGGGAGACCCAGTACTTC. Encoded protein: CATSPPGNWETQYF.